The subject of this entry is one TCR beta chain. It lacks a known antigen. Base qualities are not recorded, but no much larger clone differs from it by a single base. This specimen comes from a study of shared clonotypes between healthy human individuals (TCRdb year 2020). For the wider study: The cohort comprised a couple of women and a few men aged 18 to 49 years. For each donor, CD4 naive and CD4 memory were each given three plates, CD8 naive was given two plates, and CD8 memory was given one plate. To estimate repertoire size and how much clonotypes are shared between individuals, the study performed deep sequencing of blood TCR repertoires from roughly five healthy adults. To increase sequencing depth and limit assay-specific biases, different laboratories used diverse techniques to prepare libraries and sequence TCR repertoires. Per donor, leukapheresis produced somewhere between about 0.85 and 9.5 billion PBMCs. General conclusions and limits of the study: Rarefaction of sorted-subset datasets indicated incomplete sequencing despite the large sequencing depth. Pairwise subsampling indicated that sequencing depth was expected to affect the degree of clonotype sharing among donors. The small number of donors limited the genetic and exposure-history diversity represented. Sampling was restricted to blood, and TCR repertoires in tissues likely differ from the TCR repertoires found in blood. Across four donors, roughly 5.1% of naive CD4, more than 3% of naive CD8, 2.3% of memory CD4, and under 0.45% of memory CD8 clonotypes were shared. Naive subsets generally had larger estimated clonotype richness than memory subsets. Compared with non-shared clonotypes, clonotypes shared by all four sorted-subset donors had higher generation probabilities.

For the CD8 naive samples, CD45RO-negative cells were positively selected for CCR7, yielding a CD45RA+CCR7+ population from which TemRA cells were excluded. Healthy HIV-negative adults with no recently reported acute infections or vaccinations were included as donors. Every donor was a Caucasian adult living in Nashville, Tennessee, USA. Blood was obtained by leukapheresis, after which PBMCs were separated by Ficoll-Histopaque density gradient centrifugation and cryopreserved in liquid nitrogen vapor phase. Analytical flow cytometry was used to check the purity and quantity of each magnetically sorted T cell population. From each sorted fraction, genomic DNA was isolated and quantified by UV absorbance on a Nanodrop 2000c. Using the deep immunoSEQ assay, multiplex PCR amplified TCR CDR3 regions from genomic DNA. For each cell subset, the extracted genomic DNA was distributed evenly across all wells of several immunoSEQ 96-well plates, and each plate served as one replicate. For sorted subsets, around 200 ng genomic DNA, equal to about 30,000 T cell genomes, was loaded into each replicate PCR. The purified libraries were quantified using a Qubit 3.0 fluorometer, sized with a Bioanalyzer 2100, and then quantified again using the KAPA Library Quantification kit. Every immunoSEQ 96-well plate was sequenced on a dedicated single-read 150-cycle Illumina NextSeq 550 flow cell. As for how the authors treated the data: Because the immunoSEQ output included only junctional sequences and no quality scores, the filtering could not be the same as the filtering used for full-length reads. To assign V/J genes and CDR3, sequences were annotated using PyIR, a Python wrapper for IgBLAST v1.9, with IMGT germline references. Reads were removed for weak V/J assignments (E-value above 1e-6), missing CDR3, stop codons, out-of-frame junctions, or ambiguous translated residues. V3J clonotypes were defined as sequences sharing an identical inferred V gene, J gene, and CDR3 amino acid sequence. Percentage overlap between repertoires was calculated by dividing the number of shared unique clonotypes by the size of the smaller repertoire. Three approaches were used to assess repertoire richness: RTK rarefaction, the Chao1 estimator, and Recon v2.1 estimates of unobserved clonotypes. OLGA was used to compute generation probabilities for all TCRbeta clonotypes that the gDNA method yielded from a handful of donors. In its TCRdb copy, this immuneACCESS table keeps in-frame sequences only and misses some clones. Where compared with another copy, unresolved V genes explain less than half of these, and the others have no known cause. That table furnishes V, J and clone size, whereas the DNA furnished D and trimming. The sample records some 2.1 million clones, around 95% of which are singletons. The leading ten clones occupy around 1.8% of the sample.

Germline trimming: 7 bases from V, 5 bases from J; junction bases outside gene matches: 6. The CDR3 covers 14 residues, taking in both the cysteine and the phenylalanine. Only the CDR3 portion is preserved as DNA: 42 bases, with reading frame beginning at the first base. Looking up the germline V gene yields CDR1 MDHEN and CDR2 SYDVKM. Sequencing was done on a sample of naive CD8+ T cells from PBMCs. The cell subset or site label on this specimen signifies: CD45RA+CCR7+. This sequence originates from a man between 18 and 35 years old in good health. Some clones in this sample may be carry-over from other donors' samples. This receptor chain uses TRBV28 and TRBJ2-7, with 12 junctional bases fitting TRBD1. The CDR3 corresponds to CASKGGQGADEQYF. The DNA sequence is given as TGTGCCAGCAAGGGGGGACAGGGGGCTGACGAGCAGTACTTC.